This T cell receptor beta chain is from a study of regulatory T cells in long-lasting Graves disease. Sequencing libraries for TCR beta were prepared with iRepertoire HTBI primers and Arm-PCR of CDR3 regions. Each CDR3 protein is one row after TCRdb ran MiXCR on the multiplex PCR reads. The data show about 240,000 distinct CDR3 sequences, 20% to 25% seen once. Losses at the gene ends were 2 bases for V and 5 bases for J; bases not matched to a gene: 3. The CDR3 runs 15 residues. CDR1 and CDR2 (germline): SGHTA, FQGNSA. Time point in this sample: newly diagnosed GD, antithyroid drugs for less than 3 months. Researchers made the TCR library from RNA that was extracted from PBMCs. This clonotype was seen many times.

V and J are TRBV7-2 and TRBJ1-6; 7 positions agree with TRBD1. This TCR was recovered from a female donor with Graves disease. Sequencing was performed on peripheral blood mononuclear cells (PBMCs), taken at new diagnosis, from a patient treated with antithyroid drugs. The DNA of the CDR3 is TGTGCCAGCAGCTTACAGGGGGGCCATAATTCACCCCTCCACTTT. Protein sequence: CASSLQGGHNSPLHF.